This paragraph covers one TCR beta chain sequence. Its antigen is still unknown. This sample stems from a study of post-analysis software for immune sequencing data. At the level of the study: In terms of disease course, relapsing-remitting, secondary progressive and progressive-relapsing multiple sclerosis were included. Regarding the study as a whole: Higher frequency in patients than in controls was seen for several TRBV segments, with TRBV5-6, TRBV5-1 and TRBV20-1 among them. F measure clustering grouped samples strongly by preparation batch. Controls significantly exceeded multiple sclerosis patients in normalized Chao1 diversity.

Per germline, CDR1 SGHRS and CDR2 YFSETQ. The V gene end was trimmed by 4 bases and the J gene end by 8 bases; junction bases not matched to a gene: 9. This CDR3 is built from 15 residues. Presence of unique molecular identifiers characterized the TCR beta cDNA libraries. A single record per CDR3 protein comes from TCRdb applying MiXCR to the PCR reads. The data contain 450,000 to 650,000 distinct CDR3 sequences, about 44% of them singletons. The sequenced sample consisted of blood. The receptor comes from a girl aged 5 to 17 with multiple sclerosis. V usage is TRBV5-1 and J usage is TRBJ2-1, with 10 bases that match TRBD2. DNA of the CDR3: TGCGCCAGCAGCACTTTAGCGGGGGGCTTGGATGAGCAGTTCTTC. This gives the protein CASSTLAGGLDEQFF.